The 9 T cell receptor beta chains presented below share a single source sample, sequenced in a study of T cells in Graves' hyperthyroidism and ophthalmopathy. TCR beta CDR3 regions were amplified from RNA transcripts. RT-PCR in the first round (using the HTBI primer set) targeted the TCR CDR3. TCRdb re-called the multiplex PCR reads with MiXCR, one entry per CDR3 protein. The data show about half a million distinct CDR3 sequences, around 21% seen once. The source material was blood. These receptor sequences come from a man between 18 and 35 years old with Graves' hyperthyroidism.

In this sample, this clonotype turned up many times. The chain links TRBV12-3 or TRBV12-4 to TRBJ2-3; 7 positions match TRBD1. The J segment lost 9 bases and the V segment lost 3 bases, leaving 3 bases of the junction unmatched. This CDR3 spans 12 amino acids. The CDR3 reads CASSFSRGTQYF. The CDR3 DNA sequence: TGTGCCAGCAGTTTTAGCAGGGGGACGCAGTATTTT.

The CDR3 loop reads CASTVDNLSYEQYF. The CDR3 DNA reads TGTGCCAGCACTGTGGACAACCTCAGCTACGAGCAGTACTTC. The chain combines TRBV2 with TRBJ2-7, with a possible D match to TRBD1 (5 bases). Germline V gene sequence: CDR1 SNHLY, CDR2 FYNNEI. There are 14 residues in the CDR3. Trimming pared 7 bases from V and 3 bases from J, leaving 16 bases between.

V and J are TRBV6-5 and TRBJ2-2, with TRBD2 matching 14 bases. CDR1 is MNHEY, CDR2 SVGAGI, per germline. J was trimmed by 7 bases and V by 5 bases; bases with no gene match: 6. The CDR3 covers 16 residues. Written as DNA, the CDR3 is TGTGCCAGCAGTCACCGGGGACTAGCGGGGGTCGGGGAGCTGTTTTTT. It encodes CASSHRGLAGVGELFF.

The rearrangement uses TRBV6-1 and TRBJ2-7, with 7 nucleotides matching TRBD1. Germline CDR1 is MNHNS and CDR2 is SASEGT. The CDR3 is 14 amino acids. With V trimmed by 6 bases and J by 3 bases, 8 bases remained unmatched. The CDR3, as DNA: TGTGCCAGCAGCTCGGGACAGTGGTTCTACGAGCAGTACTTC. Its protein is CASSSGQWFYEQYF.

This clonotype was detected ten times or more. The rearrangement joins TRBV19 to TRBJ1-2; a weak D match, TRBD1 (5 bases). The germline gives CDR1 LNHDA, CDR2 SQIVND (reference sequence). The CDR3 contains 14 residues. V gave up 7 bases and J gave up 8 bases, with 20 bases separating them. CDR3 loop: CASTPSGLNRGYTF. CDR3 in DNA: TGTGCCAGTACCCCCTCAGGGTTAAATCGGGGCTACACCTTC.

This clonotype was counted at least ten times. The chain carries TRBV7-3 and TRBJ1-1; D gene unclear. This CDR3 is 13 amino acids long. V was shortened by 2 bases and J by 1 base, with 5 bases between the two germline ends. The germline V gene encodes CDR1 SGHTA and CDR2 FQGTGA. For the CDR3, the DNA is TGTGCCAGCAGCTTACACCCGAACACTGAAGCTTTCTTT. Translated, it gives CASSLHPNTEAFF.

This clonotype was seen at least ten times. The CDR3, as DNA: TGTGCCAGCAGTTCCTCCACCTCCTATGGCTACACCTTC. The encoded protein is CASSSSTSYGYTF. The V and J genes are TRBV6-5 and TRBJ1-2, with no clear D. Germline V gives CDR1 MNHEY, CDR2 SVGAGI. This CDR3 contains 13 residues. V lost 4 bases and J lost 4, with 10 bases in between.

This clonotype was seen at least ten times. This sequence joins TRBV6-1 and TRBJ2-5, with a weak D call TRBD1 (5 bases). Germline V gene data show CDR1 as MNHNS and CDR2 as SASEGT. V lost 2 bases, J lost 2 bases, and 9 bases lay in between. The CDR3 spans 14 residues. In DNA form, the CDR3 reads TGTGCCAGCAGTGAAACAGGTGCACAAGAGACCCAGTACTTC. It is translated as CASSETGAQETQYF.

This clonotype was found many times. The genes are TRBV28 and TRBJ1-5; perhaps TRBD1 as D (6 bases). CDR3 length: 17 residues. The ends were cut back, 4 bases at V and 0 bases at J, with 16 bases in the middle. Looked up from germline, CDR1 is MDHEN and CDR2 is SYDVKM. The CDR3: CASSSLTGPYSNQPQHF. CDR3 DNA: TGTGCCAGCAGTTCACTGACAGGACCCTATAGCAATCAGCCCCAGCATTTT. The full variable domain, rest sourced from reference TRBV28 and TRBJ1-5, is DVKVTQSSRYLVKRTGEKVFLECVQDMDHENMFWYRQDPGLGLRLIYFSYDVKMKEKGDIPEGYSVSREKKERFSLILESASTNQTSMYLCASSSLTGPYSNQPQHFGDGTRLSIL.